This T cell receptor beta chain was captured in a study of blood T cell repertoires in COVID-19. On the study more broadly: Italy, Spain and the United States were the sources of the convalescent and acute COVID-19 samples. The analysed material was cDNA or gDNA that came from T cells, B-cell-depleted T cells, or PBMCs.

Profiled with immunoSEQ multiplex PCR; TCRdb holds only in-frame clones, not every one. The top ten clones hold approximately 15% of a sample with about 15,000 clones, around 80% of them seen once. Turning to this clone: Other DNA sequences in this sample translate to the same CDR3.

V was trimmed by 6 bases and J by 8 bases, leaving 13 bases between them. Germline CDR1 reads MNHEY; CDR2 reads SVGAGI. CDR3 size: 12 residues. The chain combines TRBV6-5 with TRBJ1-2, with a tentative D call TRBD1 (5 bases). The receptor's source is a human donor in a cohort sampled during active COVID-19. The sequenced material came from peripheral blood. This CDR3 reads CASRPGEGGYTF. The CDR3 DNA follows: TGTGCCAGCAGGCCGGGGGAGGGCGGCTACACCTTC.